A selection of T cell receptor beta chains follows, all from one sample in a study of T cells in Graves' hyperthyroidism and ophthalmopathy. MiXCR, run by TCRdb on the multiplex PCR reads, gives a single entry per CDR3 protein. Of around 350,000 distinct CDR3 sequences listed, approximately 20% are singletons. The sequenced sample was blood. The receptors stem from a woman aged 18-29 years with Graves' hyperthyroidism. Each CDR3 is given with its conserved first and last residue. The order of the fields is D gene, clone size, J gene, CDR3 length, V gene, CDR3 protein, CDR3 DNA. A D gene is named only where the DNA matches it firmly. Some rows mark clone size as missing; the rest say once, few, many or name a class of expanded clone.

>.|many|TRBJ2-5|10|TRBV20-1
CSVSAGTQYF
TGCAGTGTCTCAGCGGGGACCCAGTACTTC
>.|.|TRBJ2-7|14|TRBV2
CASSERLDLYEQYF
TGTGCCAGCAGTGAACGACTAGATCTCTACGAGCAGTACTTC
>.|many|TRBJ2-7|16|TRBV15
CATSRATGGGRIEQYF
TGTGCCACCAGCAGGGCCACAGGAGGGGGAAGGATCGAGCAGTACTTC
>.|many|TRBJ2-2|15|TRBV2
CASSESRANTGELFF
TGTGCCAGCAGTGAAAGCAGGGCTAACACCGGGGAGCTGTTTTTT
>.|many|TRBJ2-7|12|TRBV7-9
CASSFRRDEQYF
TGTGCCAGCAGCTTTCGCAGGGACGAGCAGTACTTC
>TRBD2|.|TRBJ2-5|18|TRBV5-1
CASSSGLAGGIRQETQYF
TGCGCCAGCAGCTCTGGACTAGCGGGGGGAATAAGGCAAGAGACCCAGTACTTC
>.|many|TRBJ2-5|16|TRBV27
CASSSYPGKSRETQYF
TGTGCCAGCAGTTCATACCCGGGGAAAAGTCGAGAGACCCAGTACTTC
>TRBD1|many|TRBJ1-1|14|TRBV11-2
CASSRTGQYTEAFF
TGTGCCAGCAGCCGGACAGGGCAATACACTGAAGCTTTCTTT
>.|few|TRBJ1-2|13|TRBV12-3/TRBV12-4
CASSSTGTYGYTF
TGTGCCAGCAGCTCCACGGGGACCTATGGCTACACCTTC
>.|many|TRBJ1-1|14|TRBV30
CAWSVLASNTEAFF
TGTGCCTGGAGTGTGTTGGCCAGTAACACTGAAGCTTTCTTT
>.|few|TRBJ2-7|11|TRBV13
CASIPGGDQYF
TGTGCCAGCATCCCCGGCGGGGATCAGTACTTC
>TRBD1|.|TRBJ2-7|18|TRBV6-1
CASSERVEPGQGTYEQYF
TGTGCCAGCAGTGAAAGAGTGGAACCGGGACAGGGAACCTACGAGCAGTACTTC
>.|many|TRBJ1-2|13|TRBV7-3
CASSLGAGNGYTF
TGTGCCAGCAGCTTAGGGGCAGGGAATGGCTACACCTTC
>TRBD2|many|TRBJ2-7|14|TRBV5-5
CASSPRLADGEQYF
TGTGCCAGCAGCCCCCGACTAGCGGATGGCGAGCAGTACTTC
>.|many|TRBJ2-7|15|TRBV20-1
CSAPRAGTISYEQYF
TGCAGTGCCCCAAGGGCAGGGACCATCTCCTACGAGCAGTACTTC
>.|many|TRBJ1-1|12|TRBV19
CASSIRNTEAFF
TGTGCCAGCAGTATACGAAACACTGAAGCTTTCTTT
>.|.|TRBJ1-5|17|TRBV4-1
CASSQDLKRGPNQPQHF
TGCGCCAGCAGCCAAGATCTTAAAAGGGGCCCCAATCAGCCCCAGCATTTT
>.|many|TRBJ1-4|15|TRBV11-1
CASSTYRADNEKLFF
TGTGCCAGCAGCACATACCGGGCAGATAATGAAAAACTGTTTTTT
>.|many|TRBJ2-7|13|TRBV29-1
CSVYDRSGYEQYF
TGCAGCGTGTACGACAGAAGCGGGTACGAGCAGTACTTC
>.|many|TRBJ2-2|15|TRBV5-1
CASSPDSGISGELFF
TGCGCCAGCAGCCCGGATTCGGGGATCTCCGGGGAGCTGTTTTTT
>.|many|TRBJ1-1|13|TRBV10-3
CAIADRENTEAFF
TGTGCCATCGCCGACCGGGAGAACACTGAAGCTTTCTTT
>TRBD1|.|TRBJ2-7|13|TRBV6-1
CATTTGGFTEQYF
TGTGCCACGACGACAGGGGGTTTTACCGAGCAGTACTTC
>.|few|TRBJ1-2|15|TRBV14
CASSQDPRGLYGYTF
TGTGCCAGCAGCCAAGACCCCAGGGGCCTCTATGGCTACACCTTC
>.|many|TRBJ1-5|14|TRBV12-3/TRBV12-4
CASSLARRNQPQHF
TGTGCCAGCAGTTTAGCGCGGAGGAATCAGCCCCAGCATTTT
>TRBD1|few|TRBJ2-7|19|TRBV13
CASSSTPGTGGHTSYEQYF
TGTGCCAGCAGCTCTACCCCCGGGACAGGGGGGCACACTTCCTACGAGCAGTACTTC
>TRBD1|many|TRBJ1-1|14|TRBV9
CASSVRDRWTEAFF
TGTGCCAGCAGCGTAAGGGACAGGTGGACTGAAGCTTTCTTT
>TRBD1|many|TRBJ1-1|15|TRBV13
CASSLGQGAEAEAFF
TGTGCCAGCAGCCTAGGACAGGGGGCAGAGGCTGAAGCTTTCTTT
>.|many|TRBJ2-4|15|TRBV27
CASSLGAGGRDIQYF
TGTGCCAGCAGTTTAGGAGCTGGGGGCAGGGACATTCAGTACTTC
>.|few|TRBJ2-3|13|TRBV20-1
CSASDPGTDTQYF
TGCAGTGCTTCCGACCCAGGCACAGATACGCAGTATTTT
>.|many|TRBJ2-7|14|TRBV28
CASSTPGPTYEQYF
TGTGCCAGCAGTACTCCGGGTCCCACCTACGAGCAGTACTTC
>.|.|TRBJ1-5|17|TRBV12-5
CASGLVLVRGGDQPQHF
TGTGCTAGTGGTTTGGTGTTGGTGAGGGGAGGCGATCAGCCCCAGCATTTT
>.|many|TRBJ1-2|15|TRBV6-5
CASSYSVNPGGGYTF
TGTGCCAGCAGTTACTCTGTAAACCCGGGAGGGGGCTACACCTTC
>TRBD2|many|TRBJ2-5|15|TRBV6-2/TRBV6-3
CASLVAGGASETQYF
TGTGCCAGCTTAGTAGCGGGGGGGGCCTCAGAGACCCAGTACTTC
>TRBD1|many|TRBJ1-1|12|TRBV2
CAGWDRQTEAFF
TGTGCCGGCTGGGACAGACAGACTGAAGCTTTCTTT
>.|many|TRBJ2-5|13|TRBV28
CASRGGPWETQYF
TGTGCCAGCAGGGGTGGTCCATGGGAGACCCAGTACTTC
>.|.|TRBJ2-7|15|TRBV5-1
CASRQETGQTYEQYF
TGCGCCAGCAGACAGGAGACCGGGCAAACCTACGAGCAGTACTTC
>.|many|TRBJ2-7|14|TRBV27
CASSLNRYFYEQYF
TGTGCCAGCAGTTTAAATAGGTATTTCTACGAGCAGTACTTC
>.|.|TRBJ2-2|12|TRBV28
CASSTLREELFF
TGTGCCAGCAGCACATTACGTGAGGAGCTGTTTTTT
>.|few|TRBJ2-7|17|TRBV3-1
CASSQTWGVRAPYEQYF
TGTGCCAGCAGCCAAACCTGGGGCGTCAGGGCGCCGTACGAGCAGTACTTC
>.|.|TRBJ1-2|14|TRBV6-1
CASSPGTSNDGYTF
TGTGCCAGCAGTCCCGGGACATCTAACGATGGCTACACCTTC
>TRBD1|many|TRBJ2-7|13|TRBV20-1
CSALEGTAYEQYF
TGCAGTGCCCTAGAGGGGACAGCTTACGAGCAGTACTTC
>.|.|TRBJ2-5|17|TRBV10-3
CAISVVPPAENQETQYF
TGTGCCATCAGTGTGGTCCCGCCAGCCGAAAACCAAGAGACCCAGTACTTC
>.|many|TRBJ1-5|13|TRBV6-1
CASSPQVYEPQHF
TGTGCCAGCAGTCCCCAGGTCTACGAACCCCAGCATTTT
>.|few|TRBJ1-5|16|TRBV12-5
CASGSQGAGSCQPQHF
TGTGCTAGTGGATCCCAAGGGGCCGGAAGCTGCCAGCCCCAGCATTTT
>TRBD1|many|TRBJ1-1|16|TRBV13
CASSTRTGLMNTEAFF
TGTGCCAGCAGCACCCGGACAGGCCTCATGAACACTGAAGCTTTCTTT
>TRBD2|.|TRBJ2-6|18|TRBV30
CAWRGTSGSRSGANVLTF
TGTGCCTGGAGGGGGACTAGCGGGTCCCGTTCTGGGGCCAACGTCCTGACTTTC
>.|many|TRBJ2-3|17|TRBV28
CASSFLPGPSRTDTQYF
TGTGCCAGCAGCTTCCTCCCAGGGCCCTCTCGCACAGATACGCAGTATTTT
>TRBD1|few|TRBJ1-2|15|TRBV5-1
CVSSVTQGWNYGYTF
TGCGTCAGCAGCGTCACACAGGGGTGGAACTATGGCTACACCTTC
>TRBD2|once|TRBJ2-7|15|TRBV20-1
CSARGTSGGPYEQYF
TGCAGTGCTAGAGGGACTAGCGGGGGTCCCTACGAGCAGTACTTC
>.|many|TRBJ1-1|14|TRBV7-2
CASSRRGIWAEAFF
TGTGCCAGCAGCCGTAGGGGGATTTGGGCTGAAGCTTTCTTT
>TRBD1|many|TRBJ1-1|15|TRBV12-3/TRBV12-4
CASSSPRTGSTEAFF
TGTGCCAGCAGTTCGCCCCGGACAGGGTCCACTGAAGCTTTCTTT
>.|many|TRBJ1-2|13|TRBV20-1
CSANTEVNYGYTF
TGCAGTGCGAACACGGAGGTTAACTATGGCTACACCTTC
>.|many|TRBJ1-1|12|TRBV11-2
CASSLDGALAFF
TGTGCCAGCAGCTTAGACGGGGCCCTCGCTTTCTTT
>TRBD1|many|TRBJ2-5|15|TRBV7-8
CASSRNLGTEETQYF
TGTGCCAGCAGCCGCAATCTCGGGACAGAAGAGACCCAGTACTTC